This T cell receptor (beta chain) is drawn from a study of response to subunit inactivated influenza vaccine. Broader study findings: New T cells are recruited in small numbers by each seasonal influenza vaccination, according to the authors' suggestion.

As concerns this clonotype: Its target is unknown.

TCRdb re-called the RT-PCR reads with MiXCR, one entry per CDR3 protein. Of 300,000 to 350,000 distinct CDR3 sequences in the sample, roughly a fifth were seen once. The germline CDR1 and CDR2 sequences are WSHSY and SAAADI. J lost 6 bases, V lost 9 bases, and 4 bases had no gene match. The CDR3 is made up of 13 amino acids. The chain employs TRBV10-2 and TRBJ1-6; 8 nucleotides align to TRBD1. This TCR was sampled from a man between 50 and 75 years old who received an inactivated influenza vaccine. The material was PBMCs from blood, obtained approximately 20 months after vaccination. The CDR3 loop is CASNRGFNSPLHF. In nucleotides, the CDR3 is TGCGCCAGTAACAGGGGGTTTAATTCACCCCTCCACTTT.